This T cell receptor (beta chain) is drawn from a study of Graves' ophthalmopathy and Graves' hyperthyroidism. Among the exclusions were patients with other autoimmune diseases, uncontrolled infections, pregnancy or lactation. A diagnosis was made from clinical symptoms together with serum thyroxine, TRAb, thyroid ultrasound and orbital computed tomography. This clonotype has ten or more counts. Antigen specificity is unknown. Germline V CDR1 and CDR2: MNHEY, SVGAGI. The CDR3 covers 14 residues. With 2 bases removed from V and 0 bases from J, the gap between germline ends came to 5 bases. Study-wide results and limits: Ophthalmopathy progression was predicted by the model at roughly 69% sensitivity and 72% to 80% specificity.

RNA transcripts provided the template for amplifying TCR beta CDR3 regions. The library came from an HTBI-primed first-round RT-PCR and a second-round multiplex PCR. TCRdb reprocessed the multiplex PCR reads with MiXCR, giving one entry per CDR3 protein. The data show about 1.1 million distinct CDR3 sequences, with less than 45% seen just once and 11% held by the top ten. The rearrangement links TRBV6-5 to TRBJ1-5; D ambiguous. The receptor's source is an adult man with Graves' hyperthyroidism. Sample: peripheral blood or thyroid tissue (not recorded which). CDR3 in DNA: TGTGCCAGCAGTTACCTCGGTAGCAATCAGCCCCAGCATTTT. Translation gives CASSYLGSNQPQHF.